This T cell receptor (beta chain) was identified in a study of blood T cell repertoires in COVID-19. Repertoires were generated with immunoSEQ multiplex PCR, while TCRdb's copy carries only in-frame clones and drops some. Among roughly 200,000 clones listed, over 80% were seen once. The CDR3 covers 12 residues. Germline V gene data show CDR1 as SGHRS and CDR2 as YFSETQ. V lost 3 bases and J lost 6, with 9 bases in between. The gene calls are TRBV5-1 and TRBJ1-1; D may be TRBD1 (6 bases). This TCR was recovered from a woman aged 40 to 49 with COVID-19, enrolled during active disease. The specimen sequenced was peripheral blood. CDR3 nucleotides: TGCGCCAGCAGCTACGGACAGTCTGAAGCTTTCTTT. Its translation: CASSYGQSEAFF.